Listed below are T cell receptor beta chains from one sample, sequenced in a study of blood T cell repertoires in COVID-19. Sequencing used immunoSEQ multiplex PCR; TCRdb keeps in-frame clones, though not all of them. This sample yields hundreds of thousands of clones, of which approximately 91% are seen a single time; about 8% belongs to the top ten. Sequenced material: peripheral blood. These receptors came from a woman in her forties or fifties with COVID-19, enrolled during active disease. Each CDR3 is given with its conserved first and last residue. Each record gives: J gene, D gene, V gene, clone size, CDR3 DNA, CDR3 protein. D genes are given only for firm matches. Clone size appears in some rows only: once, few, many, or a class for an expanded clone.

TRBJ2-2 - TRBV13 - TGTGCCAGCAGACCCGGGAAGAACACCGGGGAGCTGTTTTTT CASRPGKNTGELFF
TRBJ2-7 - TRBV6-5 - TGTGCCAGCAGTCGTCGTGGACAGCTTTCCTACGAGCAGTACTTC CASSRRGQLSYEQYF
TRBJ1-1 - TRBV6-5 - TGTGCCAGCAGTTGGGACCGGGACAAAGTTGAAGCTTTCTTT CASSWDRDKVEAFF
TRBJ1-1 - TRBV19 - TGTGCCAGTAGTATAGGCAGGGAAGGGCCTGAAGCTTTCTTT CASSIGREGPEAFF
TRBJ1-5 - TRBV5-8 - TGTGCCAGCAGCTTGAGCAGGGCCATAGGGCAGCCCCAGCATTTT CASSLSRAIGQPQHF
TRBJ1-6 - TRBV2 many TGTGCCGGATCCCGGGACACTTATCATAATTCACCCCTCCACTTT CAGSRDTYHNSPLHF
TRBJ2-6 TRBD1 TRBV5-1 once TGCGCCAGCAGTTCAGGGGGCTTGGGGGCTGGGGCCAACGTCCTGACTTTC CASSSGGLGAGANVLTF
TRBJ1-1 - TRBV6-5 - TGTGCCAGCAGTCCCCCGGAGCACACTGAAGCTTTCTTT CASSPPEHTEAFF
TRBJ2-1 - TRBV12-3/TRBV12-4 - TGTGCCAGCAGTTCACTAGGAGGTGAGCAGTTCTTC CASSSLGGEQFF
TRBJ1-2 TRBD1 TRBV28 - TGTGCCAGCAGTGTAACCGACGGGGACAGGGGAGATCCTAACTATGGCTACACCTTC CASSVTDGDRGDPNYGYTF
TRBJ2-1 - TRBV9 - TGTGCCAGCAGCCGCGGACTTTCCTACAATGAGCAGTTCTTC CASSRGLSYNEQFF
TRBJ2-7 TRBD1 TRBV24-1 - TGTGCCACCAGCCCAGGGGGCTACGAGCAGTACTTC CATSPGGYEQYF
TRBJ2-3 TRBD2 TRBV5-1 - TGCGCCAGCAGCTTAGGGACTACCACGGGGAAGAAAGATACGCAGTATTTT CASSLGTTTGKKDTQYF
TRBJ2-7 TRBD2 TRBV28 - TGTGCCAGCAGTTTGCAAGCGGGAAGCTACGAGCAGTACTTC CASSLQAGSYEQYF
TRBJ2-2 - TRBV7-9 once TGTGCCAGCAGCTTAGGGGGCAGGGCCGGGGAGCTGTTTTTT CASSLGGRAGELFF
TRBJ2-3 TRBD2 TRBV4-1 - TGCGCCAGCAGCCAACCCCGGGCGACTAGCGGGGGCAAGGGGGATACGCAGTATTTT CASSQPRATSGGKGDTQYF
TRBJ1-5 - TRBV5-1 - TGCGCCAGCAGCTTGGGGGGGGGCAATCAGCCCCAGCATTTT CASSLGGGNQPQHF
TRBJ2-2 - TRBV5-4 once TGTGCCAGCAGCCCCCCGGGGGACGGGGAGCTGTTTTTT CASSPPGDGELFF
TRBJ2-2 TRBD1 TRBV19 - TGTGCCAGTAGCGACAGGGCCTCGAACACCGGGGAGCTGTTTTTT CASSDRASNTGELFF
TRBJ2-2 - TRBV15 many TGTGCCACCAGCGGAACAGACGCCGGGGAGCTGTTTTTT CATSGTDAGELFF
TRBJ2-5 - TRBV19 - TGTGCCAGTAGAGCGGGTCCTAAGTTGGAGACCCAGTACTTC CASRAGPKLETQYF
TRBJ2-3 - TRBV18 - TGTGCCAGCTCACCAGGCATAGGGACACAAAAGGGCACAGATACGCAGTATTTT CASSPGIGTQKGTDTQYF
TRBJ1-1 - TRBV7-8 - TGTGCCAGCAGCCCGTCAGGGGTTAGCACTGAAGCTTTCTTT CASSPSGVSTEAFF
TRBJ2-4 TRBD2 TRBV4-1 - TGCGCCAGCAGCCAAGCGGGAGGGGGGGCTAAACTAGCCAAAAACATTCAGTACTTC CASSQAGGGAKLAKNIQYF
TRBJ1-1 TRBD1 TRBV2 - TGTGCCGTCAGTAGGGGGCGAGGGACTGAAGCTTTCTTT CAVSRGRGTEAFF
TRBJ1-2 - TRBV7-2 - TGTGCCAGCAGCCCTTCTCAGGCAGCGGGGGGCTACACCTTC CASSPSQAAGGYTF
TRBJ1-2 - TRBV5-1 few TGCGCCAGCAGCTTGGAAGCAGGGGTCAACTATGGCTACACCTTC CASSLEAGVNYGYTF
TRBJ2-5 TRBD2 TRBV30 - TGTGCCTGGAGTTCGCGGGGGGCCTTATACTTC CAWSSRGALYF
TRBJ2-3 TRBD1 TRBV28 - TGTGCCAGCAGTCCGGGACAGGGGGCCTACCCCACAGATACGCAGTATTTT CASSPGQGAYPTDTQYF
TRBJ2-3 - TRBV27 - TGTGCCAGCACCCTGGGACATAGAAGCACAGATACGCAGTATTTT CASTLGHRSTDTQYF
TRBJ2-3 - TRBV6-5 - TGTGCCAGCAGTAACGACGGGGTTAGCACAGATACGCAGTATTTT CASSNDGVSTDTQYF
TRBJ2-3 - TRBV10-3 - TGTGCCATCAGCCCCCAGGACTACACAGATACGCAGTATTTT CAISPQDYTDTQYF
TRBJ2-3 - TRBV2 - TGTGCCAGCTCCCTGGAAGGGGGCGGGGGGAACACAGATACGCAGTATTTT CASSLEGGGGNTDTQYF
TRBJ1-1 - TRBV7-2 few TGTGCCAGCAGCCCCCCGGGGTACACTGAAGCTTTCTTT CASSPPGYTEAFF
TRBJ1-2 - TRBV6-1 once TGTGCCAGCAGTGAACTGAGGGGGTATGGCTACACCTTC CASSELRGYGYTF
TRBJ2-7 - TRBV20-1 - TGCAGTGCTAGTAAGTCAGGTGCACACAGCGAGCAGTACTTC CSASKSGAHSEQYF
TRBJ1-2 - TRBV19 - TGTGCCAGTAGTACCACTCAGGGCGTTGGCTACACCTTC CASSTTQGVGYTF
TRBJ2-1 TRBD2 TRBV11-3 - TGTGCCAGCAGCCGGACTAGCGGTCGGCTCAATGAGCAGTTCTTC CASSRTSGRLNEQFF
TRBJ1-3 - TRBV3-1/TRBV3-2 once TGTGCCAGCAGCCAAGAAGGGAGGGGAAACACCATATATTTT CASSQEGRGNTIYF
TRBJ2-3 - TRBV11-2 - TGTGCCAGCAGCCCCCCCTACACAGATACGCAGTATTTT CASSPPYTDTQYF
TRBJ2-7 - TRBV13 - TGTGCCAGCAGCTTATCACAGGGTCTCGAGCAGTACTTC CASSLSQGLEQYF
TRBJ1-2 TRBD1 TRBV19 few TGTGCCAGTTCCTCCGCCGGGACAGGGGGCGGGTTTGGCTACACCTTC CASSSAGTGGGFGYTF